Described below is a single T cell receptor (beta chain) sequence and its context. What it recognizes is unknown. The sample comes from a study of blood T cells in healthy people across ages. Germline-derived CDR1 and CDR2 are SQVTM and ANQGSEA. Trimming removed 6 bases at V and 2 bases at J, with 13 bases between. This CDR3 has 13 residues. Alongside a J-beta primer mix, a sample-barcoded 5' primer served in a second PCR lasting about 7 to 11 cycles. Every sample produced at least 2.5 million CDR3-containing paired-end reads. A single record per CDR3 protein comes from TCRdb applying MiXCR to the 5' RACE reads. The profile shows under 950,000 distinct CDR3 sequences, about a fifth of them singletons. Broader study findings: A greater number of naive CD4+ cells and higher diversity distinguished long-lived donors from aged donors. Estimated diversity that came from one million T cells was considered an underestimate.

Sequencing input: blood. The sequence was obtained from a man aged 70 or older in good health. The chain has TRBV29-1 and TRBJ1-2, with TRBD1 as a possible D gene (5 bases). The CDR3 loop is CSVVVGANYGYTF. In nucleotides, the CDR3 is TGCAGCGTCGTTGTCGGGGCCAACTATGGCTACACCTTC.